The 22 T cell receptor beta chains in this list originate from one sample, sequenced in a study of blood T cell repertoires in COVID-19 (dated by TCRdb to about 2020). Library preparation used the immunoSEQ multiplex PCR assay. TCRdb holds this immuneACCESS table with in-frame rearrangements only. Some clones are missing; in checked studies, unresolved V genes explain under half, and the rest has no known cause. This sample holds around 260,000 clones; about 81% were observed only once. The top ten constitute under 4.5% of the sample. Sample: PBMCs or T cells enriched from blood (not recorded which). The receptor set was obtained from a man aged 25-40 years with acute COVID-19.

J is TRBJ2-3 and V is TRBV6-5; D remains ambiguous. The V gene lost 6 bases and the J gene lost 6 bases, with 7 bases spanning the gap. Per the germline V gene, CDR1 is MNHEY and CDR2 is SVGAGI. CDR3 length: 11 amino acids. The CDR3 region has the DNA TGTGCCAGCAGGGTTGGCGATACGCAGTATTTT. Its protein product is CASRVGDTQYF.

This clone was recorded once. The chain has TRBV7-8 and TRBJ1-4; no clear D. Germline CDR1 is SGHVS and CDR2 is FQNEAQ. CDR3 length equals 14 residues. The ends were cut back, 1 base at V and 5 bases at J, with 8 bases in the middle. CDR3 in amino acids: CASSLVPGNEKLFF. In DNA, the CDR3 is TGTGCCAGCAGCTTAGTACCCGGGAATGAAAAACTGTTTTTT. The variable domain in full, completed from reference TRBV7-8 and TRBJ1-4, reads GAGVSQSPRYKVAKRGQDVALRCDPISGHVSLFWYQQALGQGPEFLTYFQNEAQLDKSGLPSDRFFAERPEGSVSTLKIQRTQQEDSAVYLCASSLVPGNEKLFFGSGTQLSVL.

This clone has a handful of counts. Here the CDR3 reads CASSSHVGRLNTEAFF. In nucleotides, the CDR3 is TGTGCCAGCAGTTCTCATGTAGGCAGGTTGAACACTGAAGCTTTCTTT. V gene TRBV6-5 combines with J gene TRBJ1-1; D remains ambiguous. The germline V gene encodes CDR1 MNHEY and CDR2 SVGAGI. Trimming left V 4 bases short and J 0 bases short, with 15 bases between. The CDR3 is 16 residues long.

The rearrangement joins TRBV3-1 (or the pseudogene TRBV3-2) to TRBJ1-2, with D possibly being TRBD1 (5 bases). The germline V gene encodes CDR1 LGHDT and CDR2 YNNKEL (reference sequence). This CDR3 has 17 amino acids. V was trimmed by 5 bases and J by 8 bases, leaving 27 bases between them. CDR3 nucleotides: TGTGCCAGCAGCGGAACTTACCGGGACTACAAAACGGGCGGCTACACCTTC. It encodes CASSGTYRDYKTGGYTF.

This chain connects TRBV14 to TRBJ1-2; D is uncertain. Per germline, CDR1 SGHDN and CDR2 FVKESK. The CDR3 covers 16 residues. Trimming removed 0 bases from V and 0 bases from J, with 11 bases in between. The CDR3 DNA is TGTGCCAGCAGCCAAGATCTAGGTATAGCTAACTATGGCTACACCTTC. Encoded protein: CASSQDLGIANYGYTF.

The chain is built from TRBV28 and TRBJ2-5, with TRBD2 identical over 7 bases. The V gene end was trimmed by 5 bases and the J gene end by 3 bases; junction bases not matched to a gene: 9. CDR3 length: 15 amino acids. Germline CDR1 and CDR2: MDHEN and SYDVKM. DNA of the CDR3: TGTGCCAGCAGTGCACCCAGACTAGCTAAAGAGACCCAGTACTTC. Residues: CASSAPRLAKETQYF.

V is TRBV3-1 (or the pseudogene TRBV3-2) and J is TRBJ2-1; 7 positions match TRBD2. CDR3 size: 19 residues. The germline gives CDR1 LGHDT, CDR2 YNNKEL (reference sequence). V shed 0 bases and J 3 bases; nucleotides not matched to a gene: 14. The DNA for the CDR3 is TGTGCCAGCAGCCAAGAGGTTATGGTAACTAGCGCGTTCTACAATGAGCAGTTCTTC. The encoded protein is CASSQEVMVTSAFYNEQFF.

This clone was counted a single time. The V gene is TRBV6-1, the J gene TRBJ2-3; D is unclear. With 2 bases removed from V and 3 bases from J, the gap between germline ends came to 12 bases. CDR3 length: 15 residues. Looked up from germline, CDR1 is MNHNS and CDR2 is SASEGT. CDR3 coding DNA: TGTGCCAGCAGTGAATGGTTCCTATGGACAGATACGCAGTATTTT. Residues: CASSEWFLWTDTQYF.

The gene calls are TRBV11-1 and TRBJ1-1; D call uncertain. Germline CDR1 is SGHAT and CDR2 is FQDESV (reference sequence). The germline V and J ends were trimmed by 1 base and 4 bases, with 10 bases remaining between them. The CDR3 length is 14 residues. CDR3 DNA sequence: TGTGCCAGCAGCTTAGGGGTCCGGAGCACTGAAGCTTTCTTT. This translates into CASSLGVRSTEAFF.

CDR3 loop: CASSLTLLDRRTWGYTF. CDR3 DNA: TGCGCCAGCAGCTTGACCCTCCTCGACAGAAGAACGTGGGGCTACACCTTC. This chain joins TRBV5-1 and TRBJ1-2; TRBD1 might be the D (5 bases). Germline V CDR1 and CDR2: SGHRS, YFSETQ. The length of the CDR3 is 17 residues. V gave up 1 base and J gave up 8 bases, with 24 bases separating them. Filled out from reference TRBV5-1 and TRBJ1-2, the complete variable domain reads KAGVTQTPRYLIKTRGQQVTLSCSPISGHRSVSWYQQTPGQGLQFLFEYFSETQRNKGNFPGRFSGRQFSNSRSEMNVSTLELGDSALYLCASSLTLLDRRTWGYTFGSGTRLTVV.

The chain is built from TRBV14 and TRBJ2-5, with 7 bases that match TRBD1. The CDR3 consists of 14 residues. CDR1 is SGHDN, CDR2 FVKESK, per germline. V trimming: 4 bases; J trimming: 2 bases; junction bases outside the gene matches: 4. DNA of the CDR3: TGTGCCAGCAGCCGGGGACAGTTACAAGAGACCCAGTACTTC. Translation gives CASSRGQLQETQYF.

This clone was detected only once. CDR3 DNA: TGTGCCAGTAGTTTCGACATCGCTAACTATGGCTACACCTTC. This translates into CASSFDIANYGYTF. The chain combines TRBV19 with TRBJ1-2; D not certain. The CDR3 runs to 14 residues. Trimming took 5 bases from V and 0 from J, leaving 10 bases between them. CDR1 is LNHDA, CDR2 SQIVND, per germline (reference sequence). Drawing the rest from reference TRBV19 and TRBJ1-2, the complete variable domain is DGGITQSPKYLFRKEGQNVTLSCEQNLNHDAMYWYRQDPGQGLRLIYYSQIVNDFQKGDIAEGYSVSREKKESFPLTVTSAQKNPTAFYLCASSFDIANYGYTFGSGTRLTVV.

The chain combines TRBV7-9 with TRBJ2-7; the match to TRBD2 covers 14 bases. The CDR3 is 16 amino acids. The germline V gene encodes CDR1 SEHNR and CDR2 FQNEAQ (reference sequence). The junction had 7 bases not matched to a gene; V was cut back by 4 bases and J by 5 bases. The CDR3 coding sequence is TGTGCCAGCAGCTCGGGACTAGCGGGGGAAAAGGACGAGCAGTACGTC. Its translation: CASSSGLAGEKDEQYV.

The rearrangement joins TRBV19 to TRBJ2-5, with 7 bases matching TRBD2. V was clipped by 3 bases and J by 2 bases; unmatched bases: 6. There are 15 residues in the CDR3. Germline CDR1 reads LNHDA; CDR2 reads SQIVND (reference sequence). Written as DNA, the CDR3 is TGTGCCAGTAGTATCCGGACTAGAGAGCAAGAGACCCAGTACTTC. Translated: CASSIRTREQETQYF.

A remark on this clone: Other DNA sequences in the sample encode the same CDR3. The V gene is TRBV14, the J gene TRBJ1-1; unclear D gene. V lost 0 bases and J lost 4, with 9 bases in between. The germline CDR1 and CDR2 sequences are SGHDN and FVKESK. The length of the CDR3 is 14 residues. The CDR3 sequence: CASSQDLTGTEAFF. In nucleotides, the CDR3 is TGTGCCAGCAGCCAAGATCTGACGGGCACTGAAGCTTTCTTT.

In nucleotides, the CDR3 is TGTGCCACCAGTGATAGGACTCAAGCGGGCGAAAAACTGTTTTTT. Protein: CATSDRTQAGEKLFF. The chain is built from TRBV24-1 and TRBJ1-4; D not certain. In germline, CDR1 is KGHDR, CDR2 SFDVKD. With 3 bases removed from V and 8 bases from J, the gap between germline ends came to 15 bases. The CDR3 length is 15 residues.

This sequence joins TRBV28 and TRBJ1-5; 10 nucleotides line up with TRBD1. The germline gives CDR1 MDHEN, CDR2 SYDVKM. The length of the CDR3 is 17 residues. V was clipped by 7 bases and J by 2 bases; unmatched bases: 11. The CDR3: CASKRTETGGGNQPQHF. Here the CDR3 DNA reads TGTGCCAGCAAGAGAACAGAGACAGGGGGCGGCAATCAGCCCCAGCATTTT. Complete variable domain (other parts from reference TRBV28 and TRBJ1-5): DVKVTQSSRYLVKRTGEKVFLECVQDMDHENMFWYRQDPGLGLRLIYFSYDVKMKEKGDIPEGYSVSREKKERFSLILESASTNQTSMYLCASKRTETGGGNQPQHFGDGTRLSIL.

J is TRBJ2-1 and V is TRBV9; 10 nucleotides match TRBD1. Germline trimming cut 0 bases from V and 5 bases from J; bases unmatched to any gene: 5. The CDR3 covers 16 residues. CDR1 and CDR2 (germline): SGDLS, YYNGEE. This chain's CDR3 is CASSVAGTGANNEQFF. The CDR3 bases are TGTGCCAGCAGCGTAGCTGGGACAGGGGCAAACAATGAGCAGTTCTTC.

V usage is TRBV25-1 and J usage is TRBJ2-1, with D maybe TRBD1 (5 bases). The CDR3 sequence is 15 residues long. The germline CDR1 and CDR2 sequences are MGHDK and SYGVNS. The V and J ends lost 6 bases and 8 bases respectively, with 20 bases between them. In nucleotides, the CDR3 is TGTGCCAGCAGGGAAACAGGTTTTTCTAGTTATGAGCAGTTCTTC. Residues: CASRETGFSSYEQFF.

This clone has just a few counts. The chain's CDR3 is CASSGDSLNQPQHF. The CDR3 bases are TGTGCCAGCTCAGGGGACAGCCTCAATCAGCCCCAGCATTTT. The genes are TRBV18 and TRBJ1-5, with 7 nucleotides matching TRBD1. Trimming took 5 bases from V and 3 from J; bases not matched to a gene: 4. Germline CDR1 KGHSH, CDR2 LQKENI. This CDR3 comprises 14 residues.

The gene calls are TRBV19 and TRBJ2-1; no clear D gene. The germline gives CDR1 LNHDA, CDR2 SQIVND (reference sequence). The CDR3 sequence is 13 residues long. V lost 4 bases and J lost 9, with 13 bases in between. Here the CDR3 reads CASSTTETSEQFF. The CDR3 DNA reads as TGTGCCAGTAGTACTACCGAAACGTCTGAGCAGTTCTTC. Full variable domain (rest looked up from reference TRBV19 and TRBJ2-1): DGGITQSPKYLFRKEGQNVTLSCEQNLNHDAMYWYRQDPGQGLRLIYYSQIVNDFQKGDIAEGYSVSREKKESFPLTVTSAQKNPTAFYLCASSTTETSEQFFGPGTRLTVL.

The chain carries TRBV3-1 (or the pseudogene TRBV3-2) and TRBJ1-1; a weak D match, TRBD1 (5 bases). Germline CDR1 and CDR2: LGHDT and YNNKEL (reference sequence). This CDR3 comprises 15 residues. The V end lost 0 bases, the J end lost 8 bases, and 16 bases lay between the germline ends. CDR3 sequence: CASSQDLQGGREAFF. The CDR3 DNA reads TGTGCCAGCAGCCAAGATCTGCAGGGAGGGAGAGAAGCTTTCTTT.